Reported below is one T cell receptor beta chain. What it binds is not known. Whereas donors were nominally healthy upon sampling, unrecorded immune exposures were probable. The data are from a study of cytomegalovirus exposure and HLA in healthy donors. A multiplex PCR was run with 60 Vbeta primers and 13 Jbeta primers. TCRdb's copy holds only in-frame clones and misses some; the assay was immunoSEQ multiplex PCR. The table records around 180,000 clones, 84% of them present only once. Regarding the study as a whole: Among TCR beta chains, those listed as cytomegalovirus-associated numbered 164.

The CDR3 length is 14 residues. Trimming cost V 2 bases and J 9 bases; bases outside gene matches: 5. Germline V gives CDR1 GTSNPN, CDR2 SVGIG (reference sequence). The source is a boy under 18 in good health and CMV-seronegative. Sequenced: PBMCs. V usage is TRBV30 and J usage is TRBJ2-1; the match to TRBD1 covers 12 bases. CDR3 residues: CAWSTGTGGGEQFF. CDR3 DNA sequence: TGTGCCTGGAGTACCGGGACAGGGGGCGGTGAGCAGTTCTTC.